The rows below give T cell receptor beta chains drawn from one sample of a study of cytomegalovirus exposure and HLA in healthy donors. Generated by immunoSEQ multiplex PCR, the TCRdb table keeps only in-frame clones and is missing some. The sample has 100,000 to 150,000 clones; 95% to 96% are singletons. The specimen was PBMCs. These receptors were collected from a man younger than 30 in good health and CMV-seronegative. CDR3s include the opening cysteine and the closing phenylalanine or tryptophan. A D gene is named only where the DNA matches it firmly. A row's size may be missing; if present it is once, few, many or a size class.

v_gene	j_gene	d_gene	len	abundance	CDR3nt	CDR3aa
TRBV9	TRBJ2-5	TRBD2	16	.	TGTGCCAGCAGCGTAGTTCCGGGAGGGTACCAAGAGACCCAGTACTTC	CASSVVPGGYQETQYF
TRBV11-2	TRBJ2-1	TRBD1	15	.	TGTGCCAGCAGCCGACCGGGACAGGTGTACAATGAGCAGTTCTTC	CASSRPGQVYNEQFF
TRBV4-3	TRBJ2-7	TRBD2	15	.	TGCGCCAGCAGCCAAGGGGCAGCGGGGCCCTGGGAGCAGTACTTC	CASSQGAAGPWEQYF
TRBV7-6	TRBJ2-5	TRBD1	16	.	TGTGCCAGCAGCTTAGCGGACAGGGGATTGGAAGAGACCCAGTACTTC	CASSLADRGLEETQYF
TRBV5-1	TRBJ2-1	.	18	.	TGCGCCAGCAGCCCGCGGTACGGCAGACAGAGCTCCTACAATGAGCAGTTCTTC	CASSPRYGRQSSYNEQFF
TRBV15	TRBJ1-2	TRBD1	15	.	TGTGCCACCAGCACCGGGACAGGGGCTAACTATGGCTACACCTTC	CATSTGTGANYGYTF
TRBV6-1	TRBJ2-7	TRBD2	16	.	TGTGCCAGCAGTGTTCTAGCGGGGGGCGGAACCTACGAGCAGTACTTC	CASSVLAGGGTYEQYF
TRBV7-9	TRBJ2-7	TRBD1	14	.	TGTGCCAGCAGCTTTAAGGACAGGGTACACGAGCAGTACTTC	CASSFKDRVHEQYF
TRBV5-4	TRBJ2-5	.	13	.	TGTGCCAGCAGCTTGCGAGATCAAGAGACCCAGTACTTC	CASSLRDQETQYF
TRBV4-1	TRBJ2-7	TRBD2	16	.	TGCGCCAGCAGCCAAGAAGTAGCGGGAGGACCGGGGGAGCAGTACTTC	CASSQEVAGGPGEQYF
TRBV9	TRBJ2-1	TRBD2	20	.	TGTGCCAGCAGCGGCCCTACCCTAGCGGGAGTGGATAGGACATACAATGAGCAGTTCTTC	CASSGPTLAGVDRTYNEQFF
TRBV6-1	TRBJ2-6	TRBD1	15	.	TGTGCCAGCAGTGGGGACAGCTCTGGGGCCAACGTCCTGACTTTC	CASSGDSSGANVLTF
TRBV9	TRBJ2-4	TRBD1	17	.	TGTGCCAGCAGCGTTTTCCCCGGGACAGGGTACGGGGACATTCAGTACTTC	CASSVFPGTGYGDIQYF
TRBV7-9	TRBJ2-1	.	17	.	TGTGCCAGCAGCTCCCGAGTTCTAAAGAGCTCCTACAATGAGCAGTTCTTC	CASSSRVLKSSYNEQFF
TRBV5-1	TRBJ2-1	TRBD2	15	.	TGCGCCAGCAGCTTGGAACTAGCGGGAGGGGATGAGCAGTTCTTC	CASSLELAGGDEQFF
TRBV30	TRBJ2-1	.	13	.	TGTGCCTGGAGTGTAGGAAAGGGGCAAGTCGCGTTCTTC	CAWSVGKGQVAFF
TRBV6-6	TRBJ1-1	.	16	once	TGTGCCAGCAGTTACTCCTCGGGGAGGAGAGGAACTGAAGCTTTCTTT	CASSYSSGRRGTEAFF
TRBV20-1	TRBJ2-6	.	10	.	TGCAGTGTAGTCACCAACGTCCTGACTTTC	CSVVTNVLTF
TRBV4-3	TRBJ2-1	TRBD2	18	.	TGCGCCAGCAGCCCTCTCCCTAGCGGGGGCCGTTCCTACAATGAGCAGTTCTTC	CASSPLPSGGRSYNEQFF
TRBV25-1	TRBJ2-7	.	12	.	TGTGCCAGCAGTGAACTCCTAGGCGAGCAGTACTTC	CASSELLGEQYF
TRBV28	TRBJ1-2	TRBD1	12	.	TGTGCCAGCAGACAGGGGGCTTATGGCTACACCTTC	CASRQGAYGYTF
TRBV7-9	TRBJ2-7	TRBD2	18	.	TGTGCCAGCAGCTCCTCTACTGGGACTAGCGGGGCCCTCTACGAGCAGTACTTC	CASSSSTGTSGALYEQYF
TRBV6-5	TRBJ2-1	.	15	.	TGTGCCAGCAGTTACCCGGGACTCATTGGCAATGAGCAGTTCTTC	CASSYPGLIGNEQFF
TRBV7-6	TRBJ2-5	.	14	.	TGTGCCAGCAGCTTAGCTGGCCTAGCTGAGACCCAGTACTTC	CASSLAGLAETQYF
TRBV5-5	TRBJ2-7	.	13	once	TGTGCCAGCAGCGACGCGACAGGCTACGAGCAGTACTTC	CASSDATGYEQYF
TRBV7-3	TRBJ2-3	.	15	once	TGTGCCAGCAGCCCCCTAGGGGCCCTCTCGGATACGCAGTATTTT	CASSPLGALSDTQYF
TRBV19	TRBJ1-1	.	14	.	TGTGCCAGTAGTAGGCATCAGATGAACACTGAAGCTTTCTTT	CASSRHQMNTEAFF
TRBV29-1	TRBJ1-2	TRBD1	13	once	TGCAGCGCAGTGGACAGGGGGGACTATGGCTACACCTTC	CSAVDRGDYGYTF
TRBV29-1	TRBJ1-2	.	13	.	TGCAGCGTCTCGACGGGGTATGGCTATGGCTACACCTTC	CSVSTGYGYGYTF
TRBV10-3	TRBJ1-5	TRBD1	15	.	TGTGCCATCAGTGATCCGGACAGGAGGAATCAGCCCCAGCATTTT	CAISDPDRRNQPQHF
TRBV15	TRBJ2-3	TRBD2	14	.	TGTGCCACCAGCAGAGTGGGGTTCGTCCAGGGAGGGGATTTT	CATSRVGFVQGGDF
TRBV11-2	TRBJ2-5	.	15	.	TGTGCCAGCAGCCGCGAGGTAGCGCGCCAAGAGACCCAGTACTTC	CASSREVARQETQYF
TRBV28	TRBJ2-1	TRBD1	15	.	TGTGCCAGCAGTTTCCGGACAGGGGGCTCAGATGAGCAGTTCTTC	CASSFRTGGSDEQFF
TRBV27	TRBJ2-1	.	17	.	TGTGCCAGCAGAGCCTCCCCTGAGGGAGAGGCAAACAATGAGCAGTTCTTC	CASRASPEGEANNEQFF
TRBV29-1	TRBJ1-2	.	12	.	TGCAGCGCCACCGGGAGAAACTATGGCTACACCTTC	CSATGRNYGYTF
TRBV28	TRBJ1-5	.	13	.	TGTGCCAGCGGGGGGGCTCGGAATCAGCCCCAGCATTTT	CASGGARNQPQHF
TRBV6-5	TRBJ1-5	.	15	.	TGTGCCAGCAGTTACGGGCACCCCAGTAATCAGCCCCAGCATTTT	CASSYGHPSNQPQHF
TRBV27	TRBJ2-2	.	15	.	TGTGCCAGTACGACCCCCGGGACAAAGACCGGGGAGCTGTTTTTT	CASTTPGTKTGELFF
TRBV4-1	TRBJ2-2	TRBD2	15	.	TGCGCCAGCAGCCTGAGCGGGATAGGCACCGGGGAGCTGTTTTTT	CASSLSGIGTGELFF
TRBV6-5	TRBJ1-1	.	14	.	TGTGCCAGCAGTACCCCGGGACAGAACACTGAAGCTTTCTTT	CASSTPGQNTEAFF
TRBV20-1	TRBJ1-3	.	11	once	TGCAGTGCGCCCAGGGCTCACACCATATATTTT	CSAPRAHTIYF
TRBV9	TRBJ2-1	.	13	.	TGTGCCAGCAGCCCCGGAGCCTACAATGAGCAGTTCTTC	CASSPGAYNEQFF
TRBV25-1	TRBJ2-7	.	13	.	TGTGCCAGCAGTGAATATATTTGGGGGCGGCTGTACTTC	CASSEYIWGRLYF
TRBV5-1	TRBJ2-7	TRBD2	15	.	TGCGCCAGCAGCTTGGCGCTAGCGGGAGTATACGAGCAGTACTTC	CASSLALAGVYEQYF
TRBV20-1	TRBJ2-3	TRBD2	11	.	TGCAGTGGAACTAGCGGAGATACGCAGTATTTT	CSGTSGDTQYF
TRBV28	TRBJ2-7	TRBD2	17	.	TGTGCCAGCAGGTCACCCCTGGGACTAGCGATTCCCTCCGAGCAGTACTTC	CASRSPLGLAIPSEQYF
TRBV11-1	TRBJ1-2	.	14	.	TGTGCCAGCAGCTTGGGAGGGGGTCACCCTGGCTACACCTTC	CASSLGGGHPGYTF
TRBV30	TRBJ1-5	TRBD1	15	.	TGTGCCTGGAGTGAGGGGGCGATTGGCAATCAGCCCCAGCATTTT	CAWSEGAIGNQPQHF
TRBV27	TRBJ1-1	.	13	.	TGTGCCAGCACCCAACGGGGTAACACTGAAGCTTTCTTT	CASTQRGNTEAFF
TRBV28	TRBJ1-4	.	16	once	TGTGCCAGCAGTACCCGGGGGGAGGACTTTTCGGAAAAACTGTTTTTT	CASSTRGEDFSEKLFF
TRBV5-1	TRBJ2-7	TRBD1	14	.	TGCGCCAGCAGCACGGGTGACAGGGCGTACGAGCAGTACTTC	CASSTGDRAYEQYF
TRBV6-6	TRBJ2-7	.	14	.	TGTGCCACCCGGGTGAGTAGCGGATCCTACGAGCAGTACTTC	CATRVSSGSYEQYF